These 19 T cell receptor beta chains were sequenced from one sample in a study of Ad26.COV2.S vaccination and SARS-CoV-2 variants. Stated treatment: roughly 18 received Ad26.COV2.S at low or high dose, single or two shots; several received placebo; per-sample allocation not given. All samples were drawn on day 63, counting from the first vaccine or placebo injection. Sequencing was performed with immunoSEQ multiplex PCR; in TCRdb, only in-frame clones are kept and a portion is missing. In the table there are about 350,000 clones, 85% of which are singletons. The sample in question was peripheral blood, obtained in a trial of Ad26.COV2.S vaccine versus placebo. The receptors were gathered from a person aged 18-65 years who received the Ad26.COV2.S COVID-19 vaccine or a placebo.

V gene TRBV5-4 combines with J gene TRBJ2-7; D may be TRBD1 (5 bases). CDR1 and CDR2 (germline): SGHNT, YYREEE (reference sequence). Trimming took off 1 base at V and 2 bases at J, with 13 bases between the two ends. The CDR3 contains 15 residues. The CDR3: CASSLFPGLTYEQYF. DNA for the CDR3: TGTGCCAGCAGCTTGTTTCCAGGGCTCACCTACGAGCAGTACTTC.

The chain's CDR3 is CASSLQETQYF. DNA of the CDR3: TGTGCCAGCAGTCTGCAAGAGACCCAGTACTTC. The chain couples TRBV28 to TRBJ2-5; no definite D call. This CDR3 comprises 11 residues. Germline V lookup: CDR1 MDHEN, CDR2 SYDVKM. Trimming removed 5 bases from V and 2 bases from J, with 3 bases in between.

The rearrangement joins TRBV3-1 (or the pseudogene TRBV3-2) to TRBJ2-2; TRBD1 matches at 7 bases. The CDR3 has 14 residues. Germline V gene sequence: CDR1 LGHDT, CDR2 YNNKEL (reference sequence). J was trimmed by 6 bases and V by 1 base; bases with no gene match: 2. The CDR3 DNA is TGTGCCAGCAGCCAAGCCACAGGGGCCGGGGAGCTGTTTTTT. Protein product: CASSQATGAGELFF.

The rearrangement links TRBV5-4 to TRBJ2-7, with 8 bases fitting TRBD2. J lost 0 bases, V lost 4 bases, and 12 bases had no gene match. The CDR3 has 17 amino acids. Germline CDR1 is SGHNT and CDR2 is YYREEE (reference sequence). The CDR3 DNA reads as TGTGCCAGCAGCAGGGCCAGTGGCGGGGGGAGCTCCTACGAGCAGTACTTC. It translates to CASSRASGGGSSYEQYF.

This sequence joins TRBV20-1 and TRBJ1-1; maybe TRBD1 (5 bases). Germline-derived CDR1 and CDR2 are DFQATT and SNEGSKA (reference sequence). This CDR3 has 13 amino acids. Deletions cut 3 bases from V and 1 base from J, with 9 bases between. The CDR3 region has the DNA TGCAGTGCTAGTAAGGACACGAACACTGAAGCTTTCTTT. Amino acid sequence: CSASKDTNTEAFF.

The chain has TRBV21-1 and TRBJ2-1; TRBD1, the table's D call, was not compared with the DNA. TRBV21-1 is recorded as a pseudogene. The CDR3 is 15 residues long. This CDR3 reads CASSGRDRSFNEQFF. In DNA form, the CDR3 reads TGTGCCAGCAGCGGCCGGGACAGGTCTTTCAATGAGCAGTTCTTC.

This clone was seen only once. The chain carries TRBV7-6 and TRBJ2-7; D may be TRBD1 (6 bases). Between the trimmed V and J ends, which lost 0 bases and 7 bases, there was a span of 16 bases. This CDR3 has 15 residues. Germline V CDR1 and CDR2: SGHVS, FNYEAQ. This chain's CDR3 is CASSLADGGGEEQYF. The CDR3 coding sequence is TGTGCCAGCAGCTTAGCGGATGGTGGGGGCGAGGAGCAGTACTTC.

The V and J genes are TRBV23-1 and TRBJ2-7; 7 bases agree with TRBD1. TRBV23-1 is known as an ORF, though its function is uncertain. Trimming removed 3 bases from V and 0 bases from J; junction bases left unmatched: 5. This CDR3 region has 15 residues. The CDR3 sequence is CASSHLGQSSYEQYF. The DNA for the CDR3 is TGCGCCAGCAGTCATCTGGGACAGAGCTCCTACGAGCAGTACTTC.

This rearrangement joins TRBV11-2 to TRBJ2-7; 13 positions match TRBD2. The CDR3 length is 14 residues. With 6 bases clipped from V and 7 bases from J, the junction kept 6 bases outside the gene matches. Germline loops: CDR1 SGHAT, CDR2 FQNNGV. The CDR3 here is CASRLAGGPREQYF. Here the CDR3 DNA reads TGTGCCAGCAGACTAGCGGGAGGGCCGAGGGAGCAGTACTTC. Full variable domain (outside the CDR3, taken from reference TRBV11-2 and TRBJ2-7): EAGVAQSPRYKIIEKRQSVAFWCNPISGHATLYWYQQILGQGPKLLIQFQNNGVVDDSQLPKDRFSAERLKGVDSTLKIQPAKLEDSAVYLCASRLAGGPREQYFGPGTRLTVT.

V gene TRBV5-1 combines with J gene TRBJ2-7; D perhaps matches TRBD2 (6 bases). V was shortened by 4 bases and J by 5 bases, with 13 bases between the two germline ends. The CDR3 is 13 amino acids. CDR1 and CDR2 from the germline V gene are SGHRS and YFSETQ. CDR3 DNA sequence: TGCGCCAGCAGCAGTACAGGAGGGCACGAGCAGTACTTC. Translation gives CASSSTGGHEQYF.

This chain links TRBV7-6 with TRBJ1-1; no clear D. Germline lookup yields CDR1 SGHVS and CDR2 FNYEAQ. The CDR3 loop spans 15 amino acids. Between the trimmed V and J ends, which lost 4 bases and 4 bases, there was a span of 16 bases. CDR3 coding DNA: TGTGCCAGCAGCTCAACAAATCGGAGGGCCACTGAAGCTTTCTTT. It codes for CASSSTNRRATEAFF.

The V and J genes are TRBV6-2 or TRBV6-3 and TRBJ2-3; TRBD2 agrees at 12 bases. Germline CDR1 and CDR2: MNHEY and SVGEGT. With V trimmed by 0 bases and J by 3 bases, 10 bases remained unmatched. The CDR3 covers 19 residues. The CDR3 reads CASSYSRASGRARTDTQYF. CDR3 nucleotides: TGTGCCAGCAGTTACTCGAGGGCTAGCGGGAGGGCTAGAACAGATACGCAGTATTTT.

This chain connects TRBV28 to TRBJ1-1, with TRBD1 matching over 8 bases. This CDR3 spans 12 amino acids. Germline V gene lookup returns CDR1 MDHEN and CDR2 SYDVKM. Trimming at V came to 10 bases and at J to 6 bases, leaving 7 bases not matched to a gene. CDR3 residues: CATQTTGAEAFF. In DNA form, the CDR3 reads TGTGCCACCCAAACGACAGGGGCTGAAGCTTTCTTT.

This chain connects TRBV27 to TRBJ1-1; D is possibly TRBD1 (6 bases). CDR1 and CDR2 from the germline V gene are MNHEY and SMNVEV (reference sequence). The V end lost 1 base, the J end lost 1 base, and 10 bases lay between the germline ends. CDR3 length: 15 amino acids. This CDR3 reads CASSLYTGSNTEAFF. DNA for the CDR3: TGTGCCAGCAGTTTATATACAGGGTCGAACACTGAAGCTTTCTTT.

The J gene is TRBJ2-5, the V gene TRBV25-1; either TRBD1 or TRBD2 may fit D (5 bases each). V lost 2 bases to trimming and J lost 9 bases, with 19 bases between them. Germline lookup yields CDR1 MGHDK and CDR2 SYGVNS. This CDR3 comprises 15 residues. The CDR3 here is CASSEGSGEGTPQYF. The DNA for the CDR3 is TGTGCCAGCAGTGAAGGGAGTGGGGAAGGGACCCCCCAGTACTTC.

The CDR3 here is CASSVEQGGINEQFF. In DNA form, the CDR3 reads TGTGCCAGCAGTGTCGAGCAGGGGGGGATCAATGAGCAGTTCTTC. The chain joins TRBV2 to TRBJ2-1; tentatively, D is TRBD1 or TRBD2 (7 bases each). Trimming pared 4 bases from V and 6 bases from J, leaving 16 bases between. The germline CDR1 and CDR2 sequences are SNHLY and FYNNEI. The CDR3 length is 15 residues.

The chain couples TRBV9 to TRBJ2-7; TRBD1 matches at 7 bases. The V segment lost 0 bases and the J segment 4 bases; nucleotides outside the gene matches: 4. The CDR3 consists of 14 residues. The germline CDR1 and CDR2 sequences are SGDLS and YYNGEE. CDR3 region: CASSVAGTVYEQYF. CDR3 DNA sequence: TGTGCCAGCAGCGTAGCCGGGACAGTATACGAGCAGTACTTC.

A few counts support this clone. The chain uses TRBV6-5 and TRBJ1-4; 9 bases are shared with TRBD1. The germline V gene encodes CDR1 MNHEY and CDR2 SVGAGI. Losses at the gene ends were 7 bases for V and 7 bases for J; bases not matched to a gene: 10. The CDR3 length is 15 residues. CDR3 in amino acids: CASTLIQGAGEKLFF. In DNA form, the CDR3 reads TGTGCCAGCACCCTTATACAGGGGGCTGGTGAAAAACTGTTTTTT.

The V gene is TRBV30, the J gene TRBJ1-3, with D possibly TRBD1 on 5 matching bases. The germline V gene encodes CDR1 GTSNPN and CDR2 SVGIG (reference sequence). Trimming shortened V by 2 bases and J by 3 bases, and 8 bases separated the two germline ends. The CDR3 spans 13 residues. CDR3 nucleotides: TGTGCCTGGAGTAGGGACGGTGGAAACACCATATATTTT. Translated, it gives CAWSRDGGNTIYF.